This TCR beta chain is drawn from a study of T cell repertoires in cytomegalovirus infection. Background on the study: Public TCR beta signatures were indicative of both CMV infection and a matching HLA type.

This clonotype was found once. Its antigen remains unidentified. From the reads, TCRdb called clonotypes with MiXCR, one entry per CDR3 protein. The table shows approximately 500,000 distinct CDR3 sequences, with approximately 11% occurring only once. Germline CDR1 reads LNHDA; CDR2 reads SQIVND (reference sequence). The length of the CDR3 is 15 residues. Trimming took off 10 bases at V and 3 bases at J, with 19 bases between the two ends. Findings and limits, study-wide: Across the ex vivo response, the dominant clonotypes were HLA-C-restricted CMV-specific TCR beta clonotypes. Cumulated frequencies of public TCR beta families served to identify carriers of CMV plus the relevant HLA.

The chain links TRBV19 to TRBJ2-1; D possibly corresponds to TRBD2 (7 bases). Material: PBMCs. This receptor was identified in a human donor in good health (CMV status not recorded). Some clones in this sample may be carry-over from other donors' samples. The CDR3 DNA is TGTGCCACTAAAAAAGGGGGGGGGGGCTACAATGAGCAGTTCTTC. It translates to CATKKGGGGYNEQFF.